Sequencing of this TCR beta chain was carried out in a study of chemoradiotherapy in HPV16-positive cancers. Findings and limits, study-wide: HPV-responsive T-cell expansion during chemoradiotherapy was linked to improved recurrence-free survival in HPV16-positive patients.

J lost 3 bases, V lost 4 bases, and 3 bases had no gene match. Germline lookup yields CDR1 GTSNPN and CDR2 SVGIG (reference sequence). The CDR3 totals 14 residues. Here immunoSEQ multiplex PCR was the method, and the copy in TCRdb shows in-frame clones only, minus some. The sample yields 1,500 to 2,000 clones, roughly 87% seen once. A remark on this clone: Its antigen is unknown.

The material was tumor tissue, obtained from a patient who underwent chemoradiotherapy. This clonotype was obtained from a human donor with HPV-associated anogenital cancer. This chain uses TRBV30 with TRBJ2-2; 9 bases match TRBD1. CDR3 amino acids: CAWTRQGDTGELFF. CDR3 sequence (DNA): TGTGCCTGGACAAGACAGGGGGACACCGGGGAGCTGTTTTTT.